A selection of T cell receptor beta chains follows, all from one sample in a study of blood T cell repertoires in COVID-19. The data were produced by immunoSEQ multiplex PCR, yet TCRdb's version contains in-frame clones alone and is incomplete. The table lists 350,000 to 450,000 clones, about 89% of them singletons, with roughly 1.2% in the top ten. The sample was peripheral blood. Receptors originate from a middle-aged man with acute or convalescent COVID-19. Both conserved end residues are part of each CDR3. A D gene is named only where the DNA matches it firmly. The listing skips clone size in some rows; elsewhere it reads once, few, many or a size class.

CDR3aa	CDR3nt	d_gene	abundance	v_gene	j_gene
CASSQEGARYNEQFF	TGCGCCAGCAGCCAAGAAGGGGCCAGGTACAATGAGCAGTTCTTC	.	.	TRBV4-1	TRBJ2-1
CASSRDYYEQYF	TGTGCCAGCAGCAGGGACTACTACGAGCAGTACTTC	TRBD2	.	TRBV7-9	TRBJ2-7
CASTREHNEKLFF	TGTGCCAGCACTCGGGAGCATAATGAAAAACTGTTTTTT	.	.	TRBV2	TRBJ1-4
CASTSQLQESYGYTF	TGTGCCAGCACTTCCCAATTACAGGAGTCCTATGGCTACACCTTC	.	.	TRBV5-4	TRBJ1-2
CASSFRVAGPRELFF	TGTGCCAGCAGCTTTCGGGTAGCGGGGCCTAGGGAGCTGTTTTTT	TRBD2	.	TRBV11-2	TRBJ2-2
CASSPGTGRNTEAFF	TGTGCCAGCAGCCCGGGGACAGGGCGGAACACTGAAGCTTTCTTT	TRBD1	.	TRBV3-1/TRBV3-2	TRBJ1-1
CASSTRTGNNEKLFF	TGCGCCAGCAGCACCCGGACAGGGAATAATGAAAAACTGTTTTTT	TRBD1	.	TRBV5-1	TRBJ1-4
CASSQGEGGIYNEQFF	TGTGCCAGCAGCCAAGGAGAGGGGGGGATTTACAATGAGCAGTTCTTC	.	.	TRBV4-2	TRBJ2-1
CASSDTYNEQFF	TGCGCCAGCAGTGACACCTACAATGAGCAGTTCTTC	.	.	TRBV10-1	TRBJ2-1
CASSWVAGGPTYNEQFF	TGTGCCAGCAGCTGGGTAGCGGGGGGCCCTACCTACAATGAGCAGTTCTTC	TRBD2	once	TRBV7-8	TRBJ2-1
CASSLAGDRAQHF	TGTGCCAGCAGCTTGGCGGGCGACAGGGCCCAGCATTTT	TRBD1	.	TRBV5-5	TRBJ1-5
CASSEDSGLGYEQYF	TGTGCCAGCAGTGAAGACTCAGGGTTGGGCTACGAGCAGTACTTC	.	.	TRBV27	TRBJ2-7
CASRSDRNYGYTF	TGTGCCAGCAGGTCGGACAGGAATTATGGCTACACCTTC	TRBD1	.	TRBV28	TRBJ1-2
CASSEPPLAGGLYF	TGTGCCAGCAGCGAACCACCCCTAGCGGGAGGGCTGTACTTC	TRBD2	.	TRBV3-1/TRBV3-2	TRBJ2-5
CASSPPPDRGFNTEAFF	TGTGCCAGTAGTCCACCGCCGGACAGGGGGTTTAACACTGAAGCTTTCTTT	TRBD1	.	TRBV19	TRBJ1-1
CASSPGDSSAEAFF	TGTGCCAGTAGTCCCGGGGACAGCTCGGCTGAAGCTTTCTTT	TRBD1	.	TRBV19	TRBJ1-1
CATNPTEATDTQYF	TGTGCCACCAATCCTACTGAAGCAACCGATACGCAGTATTTT	.	.	TRBV2	TRBJ2-3
CAISDRGGANNEQFF	TGTGCCATCAGTGATCGCGGGGGGGCCAACAATGAGCAGTTCTTC	TRBD2	.	TRBV10-3	TRBJ2-1
CASRIDRVNSPLHF	TGTGCCAGTAGGATCGACAGGGTGAATTCACCCCTCCACTTT	TRBD1	.	TRBV19	TRBJ1-6
CASSYVGQDTDTQYF	TGTGCCAGCAGTTACGTGGGACAGGACACAGATACGCAGTATTTT	TRBD1	.	TRBV6-5	TRBJ2-3
CASGAVGGGTEAFF	TGTGCCAGCGGCGCCGTCGGGGGAGGTACTGAAGCTTTCTTT	.	.	TRBV4-2	TRBJ1-1
CASSLDRSSYNEQFF	TGTGCCAGCAGTTTAGACAGGAGCTCCTACAATGAGCAGTTCTTC	.	.	TRBV27	TRBJ2-1
CASSDRVSSYEQYF	TGTGCCAGCAGTGACAGGGTCAGCTCCTACGAGCAGTACTTC	.	.	TRBV2	TRBJ2-7
CASGQGINYGYTF	TGTGCCTCCGGACAGGGGATTAACTATGGCTACACCTTC	TRBD1	.	TRBV30	TRBJ1-2
CASSDGDYSFHYGYTF	TGTGCCAGCAGTGATGGGGACTACTCTTTCCACTATGGCTACACCTTC	.	.	TRBV6-1	TRBJ1-2
CASTRRGGNEQFF	TGTGCCAGCACCCGTAGGGGGGGGAATGAGCAGTTCTTC	.	.	TRBV7-8	TRBJ2-1
CASSLEGQRYGYTF	TGCGCCAGCAGCTTGGAGGGACAGCGATATGGCTACACCTTC	TRBD1	.	TRBV5-1	TRBJ1-2
CASRRGQTDTQYF	TGTGCCAGCAGACGAGGTCAGACAGATACGCAGTATTTT	.	once	TRBV12-3/TRBV12-4	TRBJ2-3
CASSPSAYSNQPQHF	TGTGCCAGCTCACCCTCAGCGTATAGCAATCAGCCCCAGCATTTT	.	.	TRBV18	TRBJ1-5